A single TCR beta chain is shown here with its context. Its cognate antigen is unknown. The entry originates in a study of shared clonotypes between healthy human individuals. The overall study: The cohort comprised a couple of women and a few men. Their ages spanned 18 to 49 years. Findings and limits, study-wide: Naive subsets, compared against memory subsets, generally had larger estimated richness values.

Some clones are missing from TCRdb's copy, which holds only in-frame ones; the method was immunoSEQ multiplex PCR. This sample has 2 million or so clones, with roughly 96% found just once. V lost 0 bases, J lost 2 bases, and 17 bases lay in between. CDR3 length: 19 residues. The germline V gene has CDR1 SEHNR and CDR2 FQNEAQ (reference sequence). Sample: naive CD4+ T cells sorted from blood. The subset was: CD45RA+ positively selected. The gene calls are TRBV7-9 and TRBJ2-6; weak D call: TRBD2 (5 bases). This sequence was found in a man younger than 35 in good health. CDR3 sequence reads: CASSLAWAPVGAGANVLTF. In DNA form, the CDR3 reads TGTGCCAGCAGCTTAGCGTGGGCACCCGTGGGAGCTGGGGCCAACGTCCTGACTTTC. Using reference TRBV7-9 and TRBJ2-6 for the parts outside the CDR3, the full variable domain is DTGVSQNPRHKITKRGQNVTFRCDPISEHNRLYWYRQTLGQGPEFLTYFQNEAQLEKSRLLSDRFSAERPKGSFSTLEIQRTEQGDSAMYLCASSLAWAPVGAGANVLTFGAGSRLTVL.